This is a list of T cell receptor beta chains from one sample in a study of T cells in tuberculosis. Some clones are missing from TCRdb's copy, which holds only in-frame ones; the method was immunoSEQ multiplex PCR. The sample has around 22,000 clones; just under 97% are singletons. The material sequenced was PBMCs. Source of these receptors: a donor aged 10-35 years with latent tuberculosis or without tuberculosis infection. The CDR3 runs from the conserved cysteine through the conserved F or W. Fields, in order: clone size, D gene, J gene, V gene, CDR3 DNA, CDR3 protein. D genes are given only for firm matches. Rows give clone size only sometimes, using once, few, many, or a class for an expanded clone.

- - TRBJ2-5 TRBV7-2 TGTGCCAGCAGCTTAGCGCTCGGGGGTCGGGCCCAGTACTTC CASSLALGGRAQYF
- TRBD2 TRBJ2-5 TRBV18 TGTGCCAGCTCGCGGGGGAGTTGGGAGACCCAGTACTTC CASSRGSWETQYF
- TRBD2 TRBJ2-7 TRBV5-4 TGTGCCAGCAGCGAGGGACTGGGGGGGTTCCCCTCCTACGAGCAGTACTTC CASSEGLGGFPSYEQYF
- TRBD1 TRBJ1-2 TRBV29-1 TGCAGCGTTGATTTAAGGACAGGGGGCGACTATGGCTACACCTTC CSVDLRTGGDYGYTF
- TRBD1 TRBJ1-1 TRBV6-5 TGTGCCAGCAGTTACAACAGGGGGAACACTGAAGCTTTCTTT CASSYNRGNTEAFF
once - TRBJ2-5 TRBV4-1 TGCGCCAGCAGCCAAGATGCGGGGGAGACCCAGTACTTC CASSQDAGETQYF
once TRBD1 TRBJ1-2 TRBV27 TGTGCCAGCAGTTTCGACAGGGCCTCTTATGGCTACACCTTC CASSFDRASYGYTF
once - TRBJ2-3 TRBV27 TGTGCCAGCAGTTTATCGTACAGCAGCACAGATACGCAGTATTTT CASSLSYSSTDTQYF
once - TRBJ1-3 TRBV30 TGTGCCTGGAGTGAAGCCTCTGGAAACACCATATATTTT CAWSEASGNTIYF
- - TRBJ2-2 TRBV27 TGTGCCAGCAGTTTAAGACCCCCTCGAGGGGGATGGAACACCGGGGAGCTGTTTTTT CASSLRPPRGGWNTGELFF
- - TRBJ1-2 TRBV30 TGTGCCTGGCAGGGGCCGGGGGGCTACACCTTC CAWQGPGGYTF
once TRBD1 TRBJ1-6 TRBV6-1 TGTGCCAGCAGTGGAGACAGGGGGCTCGGTTCACCCCTCCACTTT CASSGDRGLGSPLHF
- TRBD1 TRBJ1-4 TRBV12-5 TGTGCTAGTGGCCAGAATACCCGACAGGGGAGTAAGAGACTGTTTTTT CASGQNTRQGSKRLFF
- TRBD1 TRBJ2-2 TRBV6-6 TGTGCCAGCAGTCGGACAGGGGTCACCGGGGAGCTGTTTTTT CASSRTGVTGELFF
once TRBD1 TRBJ1-2 TRBV27 TGTGCCAGCGCCCGGAGACAGGGCGGGGGCTACACCTTC CASARRQGGGYTF
- TRBD2 TRBJ2-3 TRBV7-9 TGTGCCAGCAGCTTCCCGACCGGGACTAGCGGGAGGACGCAGTATTTT CASSFPTGTSGRTQYF
- - TRBJ2-5 TRBV15 TGTGCCACCAGCAGAACAAGGAGTTCTGTGGAGACCCAGTACTTC CATSRTRSSVETQYF
- - TRBJ2-5 TRBV29-1 TGCAGTGCCCGGTCGGGGTCAGAGACCCAGTACTTC CSARSGSETQYF
- TRBD2 TRBJ2-3 TRBV19 TGTGCCAGTAGTATGATAGCGGGGGGCATCGCAGATACGCAGTATTTT CASSMIAGGIADTQYF
- - TRBJ1-2 TRBV4-1 TGCGCCAGCAGCCAAGGAGGGGGAGGCTACACCTTC CASSQGGGGYTF
- TRBD1 TRBJ2-1 TRBV4-1 TGCGCCAGCAGCCGGGGACAGGCCCTGGATGAGCAGTTCTTC CASSRGQALDEQFF
- TRBD1 TRBJ1-2 TRBV6-5 TGTGCCAGCAGTTACTCGACAGGGAACTATGGCTACACCTTC CASSYSTGNYGYTF
once - TRBJ2-3 TRBV30 TGTGCCTGGAGTTCAGGGGATACGCAGTATTTT CAWSSGDTQYF
- - TRBJ1-6 TRBV6-5 TGTGCCAGCAGTTACGAGGGGGAGGGTAATTCACCCCTCCACTTT CASSYEGEGNSPLHF
- - TRBJ1-1 TRBV2 TGTGCCAGCAGTGACTCATATCGGGCAGGGTTCAACACTGAAGCTTTCTTT CASSDSYRAGFNTEAFF
- - TRBJ1-6 TRBV7-3 TGTGCCAGCAGCTTAGACGGGACACGGGGTTCACCCCTCCACTTT CASSLDGTRGSPLHF
once - TRBJ2-5 TRBV7-9 TGTGCCAGCAGCTGGGGGCAGGGAGAGACCCAGTACTTC CASSWGQGETQYF
- TRBD1 TRBJ1-2 TRBV5-1 TGCGCCAGCAGCTTGGGCGACAGGGCCTATGGCTACACCTTC CASSLGDRAYGYTF
- TRBD1 TRBJ1-3 TRBV2 TGTGCCAGCAGTGTGGGCAGGGGGTTCTCTGGAAACACCATATATTTT CASSVGRGFSGNTIYF
- TRBD2 TRBJ2-1 TRBV6-1 TGTGCCAGCAGCCAACTAGCGGGGGGGGCTTATGAGCAGTTCTTC CASSQLAGGAYEQFF
once - TRBJ1-2 TRBV10-1 TGCGCCAGCAGTGTCGACAGTCCATATGGCTACACCTTC CASSVDSPYGYTF
- TRBD1 TRBJ1-1 TRBV9 TGTGCCAGCAGCCAGAATCAACAGGGGTGGGACACTGAAGCTTTCTTT CASSQNQQGWDTEAFF
- TRBD2 TRBJ2-5 TRBV13 TGTGCCAGCAGCACGAAGACTAGCGGGTGGGAGACCCAGTACTTC CASSTKTSGWETQYF
- TRBD1 TRBJ2-2 TRBV19 TGTGCCAGGACCGTCGGGACAGGAAAGGCCTGGGAGCTGTTTTTT CARTVGTGKAWELFF
- - TRBJ2-3 TRBV27 TGTGCCAGCAGTGCGGACAGATTCGACGATACGCAGTATTTT CASSADRFDDTQYF
- - TRBJ1-1 TRBV6-1 TGTGCCAGCAGTCCGGGACACCTTGGGGATGATGAAGCTTTCTTT CASSPGHLGDDEAFF
few - TRBJ1-2 TRBV2 TGTGCCAGCAGTGGGGTAGAGAGGTATGGCTACACCTTC CASSGVERYGYTF
- - TRBJ1-1 TRBV10-3 TGTGCCATCAGCGACAGAACTGCGAACACTGAAGCTTTCTTT CAISDRTANTEAFF
- TRBD1 TRBJ2-1 TRBV27 TGTGCCAGCAGTTTAACGGGACAGTTGTCCTACAATGAGCAGTTCTTC CASSLTGQLSYNEQFF
- - TRBJ2-3 TRBV30 TGTGCCTGGAGGGAACCAGGGAAAGATACGCAGTATTTT CAWREPGKDTQYF
- - TRBJ1-3 TRBV4-1 TGCGCCAGCAGCCAACCCCTCGGGGGAAGCACCATATATTTT CASSQPLGGSTIYF
- - TRBJ1-6 TRBV4-2 TGTGCCAGCAGCCCAGAGGGGAGGGCCTCAAGTAATTCACCCCTCCACTTT CASSPEGRASSNSPLHF
once - TRBJ1-4 TRBV6-5 TGTGCCAGCAGTTACGGGCAGGGTAATGAAAAACTGTTTTTT CASSYGQGNEKLFF
- TRBD1 TRBJ2-1 TRBV29-1 TGCAGCGTCTACCAGGGACAGGGGGCGCTGAATGAGCAGTTCTTC CSVYQGQGALNEQFF
- TRBD1 TRBJ2-1 TRBV11-3 TGTGCCAGCAGCCCAGGGGGCGGGGACAATGAGCAGTTCTTC CASSPGGGDNEQFF
- TRBD1 TRBJ1-4 TRBV5-1 TGCGCCAGCAGCAGTTTGGGACAGGGGATGAGAGATGAAAAACTGTTTTTT CASSSLGQGMRDEKLFF
- - TRBJ1-1 TRBV5-1 TGCGCCAGCAGCTTGGCAGGTCGGGGGGACACTGAAGCTTTCTTT CASSLAGRGDTEAFF
- TRBD1 TRBJ1-2 TRBV27 TGTGCCAGCAGCTATGGGTCAGGGGGGTATGGCTACACCTTC CASSYGSGGYGYTF
- - TRBJ2-7 TRBV6-1 TGTGCCACCCGTCAAGACAGTGCCTACGAGCAGTACTTC CATRQDSAYEQYF